This T cell receptor (beta chain) originates from a study of T cell repertoires in cytomegalovirus infection. Study-level information: Carrying CMV and the relevant HLA type showed in public TCR beta signatures. Study-level results: The study found HLA-C-restricted CMV-specific TCR beta clonotypes dominating the ex vivo response. Cumulative public TCR beta family frequency identified carriers of CMV plus the relevant HLA.

TCRdb re-called the reads through MiXCR, storing one row per CDR3 protein. Counted here are some 110,000 distinct CDR3 sequences, about 9.5% occurring once; the ten biggest clones make up approximately 33%. As to this clonotype: Its antigen is still unknown.

Germline V lookup: CDR1 DFQATT, CDR2 SNEGSKA (reference sequence). The V gene lost 6 bases and the J gene lost 2 bases, with 15 bases spanning the gap. There are 14 residues in the CDR3. The clonotype originates from a human donor in good health (CMV status not recorded). Some clones in this sample may be carry-over from other donors' samples. The sample consisted of PBMCs, sequenced either directly or after in vitro stimulation (not recorded which). The rearrangement joins TRBV20-1 to TRBJ2-3; the D gene could be TRBD1 or TRBD2 (5 bases each). The CDR3 here is CSASGTVITDTQYF. CDR3 nucleotides: TGCAGTGCCTCCGGGACCGTCATCACAGATACGCAGTATTTT.